What follows are 18 T cell receptor beta chains derived from one specimen sequenced in a study of T cell responses to AZD1222 COVID-19 vaccine. Assay: immunoSEQ multiplex PCR; the TCRdb copy retains only in-frame clones and omits some. The data hold 130,000 or so clones, with approximately 83% observed a single time. The starting material was peripheral blood, obtained on day 0 of AZD1222 vaccination. Receptor source: an adult in good health.

This clone has only a few counts. The genes are TRBV30 and TRBJ1-2; possible D gene TRBD1, 5 bases. V was cut by 0 bases and J by 6 bases, with 11 bases left in between. CDR3 length: 13 residues. Germline CDR1 reads GTSNPN; CDR2 reads SVGIG (reference sequence). The CDR3 region has the DNA TGTGCCTGGAGTGTAGGGGCCGTTCATGGCTACACCTTC. This encodes CAWSVGAVHGYTF.

The chain is built from TRBV4-3 and TRBJ1-1; unclear D gene. Per germline, CDR1 LGHNA and CDR2 YSLEER. The CDR3 loop spans 14 amino acids. With 0 bases removed from V and 1 base from J, the gap between germline ends came to 6 bases. The CDR3: CASSQEPANTEAFF. The DNA for the CDR3 is TGCGCCAGCAGCCAAGAGCCGGCGAACACTGAAGCTTTCTTT.

V usage is TRBV15 and J usage is TRBJ1-1; D gene uncertain. CDR3 length: 14 residues. Looked up from germline, CDR1 is LNHNV and CDR2 is YYDKDF (reference sequence). Deletions cut 1 base from V and 8 bases from J, with 14 bases between. In DNA, the CDR3 is TGTGCCACCAGCAGAGTCGGACCGCAAAAGGAAGCTTTCTTT. Protein sequence: CATSRVGPQKEAFF.

In its sample, this clone was seen once. The V call is TRBV14, the J call TRBJ1-4; D call uncertain. This CDR3 comprises 14 residues. Trimming pared 1 base from V and 10 bases from J, leaving 13 bases between. Per germline, CDR1 SGHDN and CDR2 FVKESK. CDR3 nucleotide sequence: TGTGCCAGCAGCCAAGTCCTCGGGAGTCGAAAACTGTTTTTT. The encoded protein is CASSQVLGSRKLFF.

The chain combines TRBV10-3 with TRBJ1-1; the D is unclear. This CDR3 is built from 15 residues. In germline, CDR1 is ENHRY, CDR2 SYGVKD. Trimming removed 2 bases at V and 0 bases at J, with 10 bases between. The CDR3: CAISEQGNMNTEAFF. The CDR3 DNA is TGTGCCATCAGTGAGCAAGGGAACATGAACACTGAAGCTTTCTTT.

The chain has TRBV11-2 and TRBJ1-3; D gene unclear. Germline values: CDR1 SGHAT, CDR2 FQNNGV. Trimming shortened V by 5 bases and J by 0 bases, and 11 bases separated the two germline ends. CDR3 size: 15 residues. The CDR3 reads CASSAGLLSGNTIYF. The CDR3, as DNA: TGTGCCAGCAGCGCAGGACTGCTCTCTGGAAACACCATATATTTT.

The V gene is TRBV5-8, the J gene TRBJ2-1, with D tentatively TRBD1 or TRBD2 (5 bases each). The CDR3 length is 11 residues. Trimming stripped 2 bases from V and 13 bases from J, with 10 bases between. The germline CDR1 and CDR2 sequences are SGHTS and YDEGEE. The CDR3 nucleotides are TGTGCCAGCAGCTTATACGGGGCCCAGTTCTTC. This codes for CASSLYGAQFF.

V gene TRBV25-1 combines with J gene TRBJ1-2; a weak D match, TRBD1 (5 bases). Germline CDR1 and CDR2: MGHDK and SYGVNS. The CDR3 spans 13 residues. Trimming pared 3 bases from V and 2 bases from J, leaving 7 bases between. This chain's CDR3 is CASSDEGNYGYTF. In DNA form, the CDR3 reads TGTGCCAGCAGTGACGAGGGGAACTATGGCTACACCTTC.

This chain links TRBV11-2 with TRBJ2-5; perhaps TRBD1 as D (5 bases). The V end lost 4 bases, the J end lost 2 bases, and 14 bases lay between the germline ends. CDR1 and CDR2 from the germline V gene are SGHAT and FQNNGV. This CDR3 has 15 residues. Here the CDR3 reads CASSSRRTIQETQYF. In nucleotides, the CDR3 is TGTGCCAGCAGCTCCCGCAGGACAATTCAAGAGACCCAGTACTTC.

The chain couples TRBV11-3 to TRBJ1-2; possible D gene TRBD1, 5 bases. Trimming took 4 bases from V and 3 from J, leaving 12 bases between them. Germline V CDR1 and CDR2: SGHNT, YENEEA. The CDR3 contains 14 residues. This chain's CDR3 is CASSSTTAHYGYTF. The CDR3 nucleotides are TGTGCCAGCAGCTCTACGACAGCCCACTATGGCTACACCTTC.

This sequence joins TRBV28 and TRBJ1-1; TRBD1 matches at 10 bases. Unmatched junction bases numbered 5, after V lost 3 bases and J lost 7 bases. The CDR3 is 14 amino acids. CDR1 is MDHEN, CDR2 SYDVKM, per germline. Written as DNA, the CDR3 is TGTGCCAGCAGTTTGCCCCGGGACAGGGGTGAAGCTTTCTTT. Amino acid sequence: CASSLPRDRGEAFF. Complete variable domain (other parts from reference TRBV28 and TRBJ1-1): DVKVTQSSRYLVKRTGEKVFLECVQDMDHENMFWYRQDPGLGLRLIYFSYDVKMKEKGDIPEGYSVSREKKERFSLILESASTNQTSMYLCASSLPRDRGEAFFGQGTRLTVV.

The CDR3 protein is CASSKDRGIYEQYF. The CDR3 DNA sequence: TGTGCCAGCTCAAAGGACAGGGGCATCTACGAGCAGTACTTC. The chain joins TRBV18 to TRBJ2-7; 9 bases agree with TRBD1. Germline lookup yields CDR1 KGHSH and CDR2 LQKENI. The CDR3 runs 14 residues. The V segment lost 5 bases and the J segment 3 bases; nucleotides outside the gene matches: 5.

The chain has TRBV5-6 and TRBJ1-1; no clear D. From germline, CDR1 is SGHDT and CDR2 YYEEEE. The V end lost 0 bases, the J end lost 0 bases, and 9 bases lay between the germline ends. The CDR3 is 15 amino acids. CDR3 sequence reads: CASSLGSSMNTEAFF. CDR3 coding DNA: TGTGCCAGCAGCTTGGGGTCGTCTATGAACACTGAAGCTTTCTTT.

The chain couples TRBV6-4 to TRBJ2-2, with a weak D call TRBD1 (6 bases). From germline, CDR1 is MRHNA and CDR2 SNTAGT. V was clipped by 10 bases and J by 4 bases, with 13 bases between them. This CDR3 is 13 amino acids long. CDR3 coding DNA: TGTGCCACTCAAGGACAGCGCACCGGGGAGCTGTTTTTT. Amino acids: CATQGQRTGELFF.

This chain links TRBV3-1 (or the pseudogene TRBV3-2) with TRBJ1-2; tentative D call: TRBD1 (5 bases). The CDR3 loop spans 14 amino acids. V lost 1 base and J 7 bases, leaving 13 bases between the germline ends. Per germline, CDR1 LGHDT and CDR2 YNNKEL (reference sequence). In DNA form, the CDR3 reads TGTGCCAGCAGCCAAGTTCCGGGGGTGGGTGGCTACACCTTC. Encoded protein: CASSQVPGVGGYTF.

This sequence joins TRBV7-6 and TRBJ2-7; D ambiguous. Germline V gene sequence: CDR1 SGHVS, CDR2 FNYEAQ. Trimming took 4 bases from V and 1 from J, leaving 8 bases between them. This CDR3 is 13 amino acids long. CDR3 sequence: CASSSDPSYEQYF. The CDR3 DNA reads as TGTGCCAGCAGCTCAGACCCTTCCTACGAGCAGTACTTC.

This chain joins TRBV5-1 and TRBJ2-3, with D possibly being TRBD1 (6 bases). The ends were cut back, 0 bases at V and 6 bases at J, with 14 bases in the middle. CDR1 and CDR2 (germline): SGHRS, YFSETQ. The CDR3 is 15 residues long. The CDR3 spells CASSLEGGPVDTQYF. CDR3 nucleotide sequence: TGCGCCAGCAGCTTGGAAGGGGGTCCTGTGGATACGCAGTATTTT.

The V and J genes are TRBV6-2 or TRBV6-3 and TRBJ2-7; 9 bases are a match to TRBD2. This CDR3 is built from 15 residues. In germline, CDR1 is MNHEY, CDR2 SVGEGT. J was trimmed by 5 bases and V by 6 bases; bases with no gene match: 11. CDR3 sequence reads: CASSGSLAGLNEQYF. CDR3 nucleotide sequence: TGTGCCAGCAGCGGGTCTCTAGCGGGATTAAACGAGCAGTACTTC.